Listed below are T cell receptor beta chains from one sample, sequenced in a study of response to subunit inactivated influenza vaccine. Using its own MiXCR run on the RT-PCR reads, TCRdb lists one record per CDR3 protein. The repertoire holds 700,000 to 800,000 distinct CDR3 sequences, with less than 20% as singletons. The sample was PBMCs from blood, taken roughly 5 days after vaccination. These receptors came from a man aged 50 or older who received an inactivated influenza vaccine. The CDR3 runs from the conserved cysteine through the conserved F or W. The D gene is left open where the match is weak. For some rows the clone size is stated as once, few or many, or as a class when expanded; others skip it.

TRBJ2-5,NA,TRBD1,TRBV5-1,TGCGCCAGCAGCTTGGATGGCAGACAGGGTCCCCAGTACTTC,CASSLDGRQGPQYF
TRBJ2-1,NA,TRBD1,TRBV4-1,TGCGCCAGCAGCCAAGGGGGACAGGCCCACAATGAGCAGTTCTTC,CASSQGGQAHNEQFF
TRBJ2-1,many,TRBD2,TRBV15,TGTGCCACCAGCAAAGGACTAGCGGGGGCGGATAATGAGCAGTTCTTC,CATSKGLAGADNEQFF
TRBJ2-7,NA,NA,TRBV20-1,TGCAGTGCTGGGGGACGGAATTCCTACGAGCAGTACTTC,CSAGGRNSYEQYF
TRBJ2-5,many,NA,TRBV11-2,TGTGCCAGCAGCAAATTCGGAGTTGGTGAGACCCAGTACTTC,CASSKFGVGETQYF
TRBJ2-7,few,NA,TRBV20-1,TGCAGTGCTCATGAAGGCGAGTCCGAGCAGTACTTC,CSAHEGESEQYF
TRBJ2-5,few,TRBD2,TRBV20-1,TGCAGTGGCACGTACTTCGGGACTACGCTGGAGACCCAGTACTTC,CSGTYFGTTLETQYF
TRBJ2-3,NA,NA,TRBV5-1,TGCGCCAGCAGCTTGGGTACACCAGGGGGCACAGATACGCAGTATTTT,CASSLGTPGGTDTQYF
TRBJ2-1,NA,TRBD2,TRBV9,TGTGCCAGCAGCGACGACTCGGGACTAGCGTACTACAATGAGCAGTTCTTC,CASSDDSGLAYYNEQFF
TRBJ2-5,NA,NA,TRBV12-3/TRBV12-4,TGTGCCAGCCGATCCCGTGAGAGGGGGGTAGAGACCCAGTACTTC,CASRSRERGVETQYF
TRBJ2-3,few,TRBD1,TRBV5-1,TGCGCCAGCAGCCCAACAGGGGCGATAGATACGCAGTATTTT,CASSPTGAIDTQYF
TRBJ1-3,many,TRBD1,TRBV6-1,TGTGCCAGCAGCACAGGGGGCGGCTCTGGAAACACCATATATTTT,CASSTGGGSGNTIYF
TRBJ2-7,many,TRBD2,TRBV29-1,TGCAGCGTTGAACTAGCGGGGGAGATCTACGAGCAGTACTTC,CSVELAGEIYEQYF
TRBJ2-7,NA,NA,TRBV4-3,TGCGCCAGCAGCCAAGATATTTATGGGACCTACGAGCAGTACTTC,CASSQDIYGTYEQYF
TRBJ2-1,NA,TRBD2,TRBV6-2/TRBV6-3,TGTGCCAGCAGTCAATACCCGAAGAGCGGGAGCTCCTACAATGAGCAGTTCTTC,CASSQYPKSGSSYNEQFF
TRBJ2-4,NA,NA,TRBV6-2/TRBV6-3,TGTGCCAGCAGGGACGGACGGACCCTCCAGTACTTC,CASRDGRTLQYF
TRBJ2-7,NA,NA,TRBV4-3,TGCGCCAGCAGCCCCTTGTTGGGGACCTACGAGCAGTACTTC,CASSPLLGTYEQYF
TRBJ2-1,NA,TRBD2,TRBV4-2,TGTGCCAGCAGCCGAAGAGCGGGAGGGCCGGGAAATGAGCAGTTCTTC,CASSRRAGGPGNEQFF
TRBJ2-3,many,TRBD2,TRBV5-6,TGTGCCAGCAGCTTCCTAGCGGGGGGACTCACAGATACGCAGTATTTT,CASSFLAGGLTDTQYF
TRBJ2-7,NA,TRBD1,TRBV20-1,TGCAGTGCTAGCCCCGACAGGGATTACGAGCAGTACTTC,CSASPDRDYEQYF
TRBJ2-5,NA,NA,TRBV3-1,TGTGCCAGCAGCGAAGTGCCCACCAACGGTGGCCTACTCTTCTTC,CASSEVPTNGGLLFF
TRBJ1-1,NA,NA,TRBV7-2,TGTGCCAGCAGCTTAGATAGAGTTGCAGCTTTCTTT,CASSLDRVAAFF
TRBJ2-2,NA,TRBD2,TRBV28,TGTGCCAGCAGTCGGTCCCTTATAGCGGGGGGCTACACCGGGGAGCTGTTTTTT,CASSRSLIAGGYTGELFF
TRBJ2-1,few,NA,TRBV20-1,TGCAGTGCTCCGGGTGTTACCTACAATGAGCAGTTCTTC,CSAPGVTYNEQFF
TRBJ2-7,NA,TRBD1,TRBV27,TGTGCCAGCAGTCCGACCGTCGACAGGGGCGAGCAGTACTTC,CASSPTVDRGEQYF
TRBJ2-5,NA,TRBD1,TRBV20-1,TGCAGTGCTAGAGATTTTGTAGGGGACAGGCGAGAGACCCAGTACTTC,CSARDFVGDRRETQYF
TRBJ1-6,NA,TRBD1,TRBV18,TGTGCCAGCTCACCTATACCAGGGGGTAATTCACCCCTCCACTTT,CASSPIPGGNSPLHF
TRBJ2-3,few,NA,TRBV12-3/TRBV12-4,TGTGCCAGCAGTTTAGTTGGCGGGGAAGCAGATACGCAGTATTTT,CASSLVGGEADTQYF
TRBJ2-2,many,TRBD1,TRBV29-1,TGCAGCGTTGGCGGGACAGGGTTAAACACCGGGGAGCTGTTTTTT,CSVGGTGLNTGELFF
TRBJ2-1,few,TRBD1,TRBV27,TGTGCCAGCAGTCTTAGCGACAGGGGGCGCGGTGAGTTCTTC,CASSLSDRGRGEFF
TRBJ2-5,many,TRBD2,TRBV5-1,TGCGCCAGCAGTCCCGGGACTAGTAAAGAGACCCAGTACTTC,CASSPGTSKETQYF
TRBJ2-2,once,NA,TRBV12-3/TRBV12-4,TGTGCCAGCAGTCTTGACAGGACGAACACCGGGGAGCTGTTTTTT,CASSLDRTNTGELFF
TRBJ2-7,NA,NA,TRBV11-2,TGTGCCAGCAGCTTAGGTTGGGCAGGGGGGAATTACGAGCAGTACTTC,CASSLGWAGGNYEQYF
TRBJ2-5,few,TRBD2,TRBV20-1,TGCAGTGCTACCGGACTAGATCCAAGAATTCAAGAGACCCAGTACTTC,CSATGLDPRIQETQYF
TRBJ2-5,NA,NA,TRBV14,TGTGCCAGCAGCCAAGGGAGTCGACGAGAGACCCAGTACTTC,CASSQGSRRETQYF
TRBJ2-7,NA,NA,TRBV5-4,TGTGCCAGCAGCCGCCAGGACAGACCGACCCTCTACGAGCAGTACTTC,CASSRQDRPTLYEQYF
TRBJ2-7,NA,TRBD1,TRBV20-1,TGCAGTGCTAGAGACCAGACAGGGGTGAGACGATACGAGCAGTACTTC,CSARDQTGVRRYEQYF
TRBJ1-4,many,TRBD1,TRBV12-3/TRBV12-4,TGTGCCAGCAGTACAGGGGGTGAAAAACTGTTTTTT,CASSTGGEKLFF
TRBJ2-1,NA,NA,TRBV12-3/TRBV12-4,TGTGCCAGCAGTTTGGGGCGCTTCGATGAGCAGTTCTTC,CASSLGRFDEQFF
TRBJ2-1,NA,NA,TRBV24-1,TGTGCCACCAGTGCCTCCGGGACATTAACTGAGCAGTTCTTC,CATSASGTLTEQFF
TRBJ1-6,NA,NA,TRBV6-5,TGTGCCAGCAGTTACTCGATGTTCCGCTCCTATAATTCACCCCTCCACTTT,CASSYSMFRSYNSPLHF
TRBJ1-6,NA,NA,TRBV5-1,TGCGCCAGCAGCACTGGGGCCTTGGGCCTCTATAATTCACCCCTCCACTTT,CASSTGALGLYNSPLHF
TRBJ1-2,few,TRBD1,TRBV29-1,TGCAGCGTCCGACAGGGAGACTATGGCTACACCTTC,CSVRQGDYGYTF
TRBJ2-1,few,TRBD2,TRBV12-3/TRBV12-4,TGTGCCAGCAGTGGACTAGCGGGAGGGCTTGACAATGAGCAGTTCTTC,CASSGLAGGLDNEQFF
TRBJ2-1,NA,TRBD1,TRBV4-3,TGCGCCAGCAGCGACAGGGGGCTCTACAATGAGCAGTTCTTC,CASSDRGLYNEQFF
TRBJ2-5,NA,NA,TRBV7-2,TGTGCCAGCAGCCCCTGGAGGGATAGGGAGACCCAGTACTTC,CASSPWRDRETQYF
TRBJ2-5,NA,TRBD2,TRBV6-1,TGTGCCAGCAGTGCTTGGACTAGCTTCCAAGAGACCCAGTACTTC,CASSAWTSFQETQYF
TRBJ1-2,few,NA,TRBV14,TGTGCCAGCAGCCAAGATTTACGGACTCCGAACTATGGCTACACCTTC,CASSQDLRTPNYGYTF
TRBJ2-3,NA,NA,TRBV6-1,TGTGCCAGCAGACGGCTAAACACAGATACGCAGTATTTT,CASRRLNTDTQYF
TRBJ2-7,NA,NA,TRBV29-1,TGCAGCGTTGGTAGGAGGTCCACGAAGTACGAGCAGTACTTC,CSVGRRSTKYEQYF
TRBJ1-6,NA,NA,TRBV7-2,TGTGCCAGCAGCTTAGAGCTGGGCGGGAATTCACCCCTCCACTTT,CASSLELGGNSPLHF
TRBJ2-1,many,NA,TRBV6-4,TGTGCCAGCAGTGACACTCGGACTGTCTCCTACAATGAGCAGTTCTTC,CASSDTRTVSYNEQFF
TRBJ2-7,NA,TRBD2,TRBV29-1,TGCAGCACTTCTAGCGGGAAAGGCAGCGAGCAGTACTTC,CSTSSGKGSEQYF
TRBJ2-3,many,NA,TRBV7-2,TGTGCCAGCAGCTTATTTGGCAGCACAGATACGCAGTATTTT,CASSLFGSTDTQYF
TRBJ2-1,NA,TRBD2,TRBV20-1,TGCAGTGCCGGGTCCCGACTAGCGGGAGTGAGCAATGAGCAGTTCTTC,CSAGSRLAGVSNEQFF
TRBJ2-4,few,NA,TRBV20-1,TGCAGTGCTAGAGATGAGGGGTTTTGGGAAAACATTCAGTACTTC,CSARDEGFWENIQYF
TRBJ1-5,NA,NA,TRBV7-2,TGTGCCAGCAGCCCAAGAGGAAAGGGCAGGAATCAGCCCCAGCATTTT,CASSPRGKGRNQPQHF
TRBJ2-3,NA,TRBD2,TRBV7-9,TGTGCCAGCAGGCTTACTAGCGGCAGCACAGATACGCAGTATTTT,CASRLTSGSTDTQYF
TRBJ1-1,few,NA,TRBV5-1,TGCGCCAGCAGCTTGATAGGTAGGGACACTGAAGCTTTCTTT,CASSLIGRDTEAFF
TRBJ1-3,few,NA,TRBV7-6,TGTGCCAGCAGCTTAGCAGGGGCGGCTGGAAACACCATATATTTT,CASSLAGAAGNTIYF